What follows are 8 T cell receptor beta chains derived from one specimen sequenced in a study of T cells in Graves' hyperthyroidism and ophthalmopathy (dated by TCRdb to 2018 to 2020). Library method: multiplex PCR. TCRdb shows the sequencer as Illumina HiSeq 2000. The TCR beta CDR3 regions were amplified from RNA transcripts. A first-round RT-PCR of the TCR CDR3 used the HTBI primer set with the Qiagen OneStep RT-PCR kit. TCRdb reanalyzed the raw reads on its own, using fastp at Q25 for trimming and MiXCR for clone calling, and kept in-frame beta chains. Each entry is one CDR3 protein sequence, shown with its most common DNA and genes. In this sample the table shows approximately 700,000 distinct CDR3 sequences, less than 20% of which occur a single time. Of the sample, around 8.1% falls within the top ten clones. Sequenced input: blood. These TCRs come from a man between 18 and 29 years old with Graves' hyperthyroidism.

This clonotype was seen only a few times. The chain employs TRBV10-3 and TRBJ2-2; 9 nucleotides align to TRBD2. The V and J ends lost 6 bases and 6 bases, in that order; junction bases with no gene match: 8. Germline V gives CDR1 ENHRY, CDR2 SYGVKD. This CDR3 is 15 amino acids long. CDR3 in DNA: TGTGCCATCAGCGTCGGAGCGGGAGGCGCCGGGGAGCTGTTTTTT. It codes for CAISVGAGGAGELFF.

This clonotype has at least ten counts. CDR3 sequence reads: CASSFGAQGDYGYTF. The CDR3 coding sequence is TGTGCCAGCAGTTTCGGGGCACAGGGGGACTATGGCTACACCTTC. The J gene is TRBJ1-2, the V gene TRBV12-3 or TRBV12-4, with 8 bases fitting TRBD1. The V segment lost 3 bases and the J segment 3 bases; nucleotides outside the gene matches: 6. CDR3 length: 15 residues.

This clonotype has more than one count but fewer than ten. This chain joins TRBV20-1 and TRBJ1-5; a weak D match, TRBD1 (5 bases). The V end lost 1 base, the J end lost 6 bases, and 13 bases lay between the germline ends. This CDR3 has 14 residues. The germline V gene has CDR1 DFQATT and CDR2 SNEGSKA (reference sequence). CDR3 protein: CSARAPGWRQPQHF. In DNA, the CDR3 is TGCAGTGCTAGAGCCCCAGGGTGGCGTCAGCCCCAGCATTTT.

The sample holds a few counts of this clonotype. The chain carries TRBV6-1 and TRBJ1-4; D not certain. This CDR3 comprises 15 residues. Deletions cut 2 bases from V and 8 bases from J, with 15 bases between. Germline CDR1 and CDR2: MNHNS and SASEGT. The CDR3 here is CASSELTRYVEKLFF. The DNA for the CDR3 is TGTGCCAGCAGTGAATTGACGAGATACGTAGAAAAACTGTTTTTT.

In this sample, this clonotype turned up many times. The chain uses TRBV27 and TRBJ2-5; D is possibly TRBD1 or TRBD2 (5 bases each). Germline V gene data show CDR1 as MNHEY and CDR2 as SMNVEV (reference sequence). This CDR3 spans 14 amino acids. V gave up 1 base and J gave up 5 bases, with 11 bases separating them. CDR3 residues: CASSLYGGGETQYF. The CDR3 DNA reads as TGTGCCAGCAGTTTATATGGGGGTGGTGAGACCCAGTACTTC.

The genes are TRBV7-8 and TRBJ2-1, with D possibly being TRBD1 (5 bases). CDR1 SGHVS and CDR2 FQNEAQ come from the germline V gene. The CDR3 has 17 residues. V dropped 2 bases and J dropped 2 bases, with 16 bases sitting between them. The CDR3 loop reads CASSLLGAKNAYNEQFF. The CDR3 DNA reads as TGTGCCAGCAGCTTATTAGGGGCGAAGAATGCCTACAATGAGCAGTTCTTC.

The chain has TRBV6-1 and TRBJ2-7; no reliable D call. Germline-derived CDR1 and CDR2 are MNHNS and SASEGT. CDR3 length equals 11 residues. With 2 bases removed from V and 9 bases from J, the gap between germline ends came to 8 bases. CDR3 in amino acids: CASSESVGQYF. CDR3 nucleotides: TGTGCCAGCAGTGAATCGGTAGGGCAGTACTTC.

This clonotype has just a few counts. The chain has TRBV11-3 and TRBJ2-7; unclear D gene. Germline V gene sequence: CDR1 SGHNT, CDR2 YENEEA. The CDR3 covers 11 residues. V lost 5 bases and J lost 5, with 7 bases in between. CDR3 region: CASSLMHEQYF. The CDR3, as DNA: TGTGCCAGCAGCCTAATGCACGAGCAGTACTTC.